What follows describes a single T cell receptor (beta chain). Its antigen is currently unknown. The sample originates from a study of OX40 agonist ivuxolimab in advanced cancers. About the research overall: A male proportion of about 84% was recorded, with mean age about 60 years and range about 20 to 79. General study results and limits: Part of the nonresponder group also had normalized T-cell clonal expansion that was low.

CDR1 is SGHDT and CDR2 is YYEEEE in the germline V gene. The ends were cut back, 1 base at V and 4 bases at J, with 11 bases in the middle. This CDR3 spans 14 amino acids. Produced via immunoSEQ multiplex PCR; TCRdb's table is partial and in-frame only. The profile shows roughly 110,000 clones, around nine tenths of them singletons. The rearrangement uses TRBV5-6 and TRBJ1-2, with D perhaps matching TRBD1 (5 bases). Sequences were derived from CD4+ or CD8+ T cells sorted from blood, sampled in a trial of the OX40 agonist ivuxolimab. The receptor comes from an adult with an advanced solid tumor such as melanoma, head and neck, liver or kidney cancer. CDR3 in amino acids: CASSLTRAGYGYTF. The CDR3 coding sequence is TGTGCCAGCAGCTTGACCAGGGCTGGCTATGGCTACACCTTC.